The rows below give T cell receptor beta chains drawn from one sample of a study of T cell responses to AZD1222 COVID-19 vaccine. Here immunoSEQ multiplex PCR was the method, and the copy in TCRdb shows in-frame clones only, minus some. The sample has 77,000 or so clones; around 89% are singletons. This specimen consisted of peripheral blood, obtained on day 0 of AZD1222 vaccination. The receptors originated from an adult in good health. The CDR3 runs from the conserved cysteine through the conserved F or W. Fields, in order: V gene, CDR3 length, clone size, D gene, J gene, CDR3 DNA, CDR3 protein. The D gene is left open where the match is weak. Not all rows give a size; the values are once, few, many and, for expanded clones, a class.

v_gene: TRBV5-4; len: 16; abundance: NA; d_gene: TRBD1; j_gene: TRBJ1-4; CDR3nt: TGTGCCAGCAGCTCCAGAAAGACAGGGATTAATGAAAAACTGTTTTTT; CDR3aa: CASSSRKTGINEKLFF
v_gene: TRBV18; len: 13; abundance: few; d_gene: NA; j_gene: TRBJ2-7; CDR3nt: TGTGCCAGCTCACCACGGACAGAATACGAGCAGTACTTC; CDR3aa: CASSPRTEYEQYF
v_gene: TRBV28; len: 18; abundance: NA; d_gene: TRBD1; j_gene: TRBJ1-3; CDR3nt: TGTGCCAGCAGTCAACCGGGACAGGGGGCGGCCTCTGGAAACACCATATATTTT; CDR3aa: CASSQPGQGAASGNTIYF
v_gene: TRBV30; len: 13; abundance: NA; d_gene: NA; j_gene: TRBJ1-3; CDR3nt: TGTGCCTGGAGCGCCACTTCTGGAAACACCATATATTTT; CDR3aa: CAWSATSGNTIYF
v_gene: TRBV7-2; len: 14; abundance: NA; d_gene: TRBD2; j_gene: TRBJ2-1; CDR3nt: TGTGCCAGCAGTCTAGCGGGATTTAAGGATGAGCAGTTCTTC; CDR3aa: CASSLAGFKDEQFF
v_gene: TRBV7-8; len: 15; abundance: NA; d_gene: NA; j_gene: TRBJ1-5; CDR3nt: TGTGCCAGCAGCTTAGTTCCCGCCTCGGGCCAGCCCCAGCATTTT; CDR3aa: CASSLVPASGQPQHF
v_gene: TRBV21-1; len: 16; abundance: NA; d_gene: NA; j_gene: TRBJ2-7; CDR3nt: TGTGCCAGCAGCAATCCCAAACAGGGAAGAGCCTACGAGCAGTACTTC; CDR3aa: CASSNPKQGRAYEQYF
v_gene: TRBV11-1; len: 15; abundance: NA; d_gene: TRBD2; j_gene: TRBJ2-1; CDR3nt: TGTGCCAGCAGCTCCGGGACTAGCGGGAGCAATGAGCAGTTCTTC; CDR3aa: CASSSGTSGSNEQFF
v_gene: TRBV7-2; len: 15; abundance: NA; d_gene: NA; j_gene: TRBJ2-1; CDR3nt: TGTGCCAGCAGCTTTCCCTTGACAGTTTCAAATGAGCAGTTCTTC; CDR3aa: CASSFPLTVSNEQFF
v_gene: TRBV27; len: 15; abundance: NA; d_gene: NA; j_gene: TRBJ2-5; CDR3nt: TGTGCCAGCAGTTTAAATCAGGGGCGCGGAGAGACCCAGTACTTC; CDR3aa: CASSLNQGRGETQYF
v_gene: TRBV3-1/TRBV3-2; len: 15; abundance: NA; d_gene: NA; j_gene: TRBJ2-6; CDR3nt: TGTGCCAGCTCCAAGTCCGACTCTGGGGCCAACGTCCTGACTTTC; CDR3aa: CASSKSDSGANVLTF
v_gene: TRBV9; len: 15; abundance: NA; d_gene: NA; j_gene: TRBJ1-2; CDR3nt: TGTGCCAGCAGCCCCCAAGCAGCCACTAACTATGGCTACACCTTC; CDR3aa: CASSPQAATNYGYTF
v_gene: TRBV3-1/TRBV3-2; len: 15; abundance: NA; d_gene: NA; j_gene: TRBJ2-7; CDR3nt: TGTGCCAGCAGCCCTGATTCGGACAGAAACAACGAGCAGTACTTC; CDR3aa: CASSPDSDRNNEQYF
v_gene: TRBV5-1; len: 14; abundance: NA; d_gene: NA; j_gene: TRBJ1-5; CDR3nt: TGCGCCAGCAGCTCGGGACTTTCTGATCAGCCCCAGCATTTT; CDR3aa: CASSSGLSDQPQHF
v_gene: TRBV4-2; len: 14; abundance: NA; d_gene: NA; j_gene: TRBJ1-6; CDR3nt: TGTGCCAGCAGCCAGGGCTCGGGGGCTTCACCCCTCCACTTT; CDR3aa: CASSQGSGASPLHF
v_gene: TRBV4-2; len: 15; abundance: NA; d_gene: NA; j_gene: TRBJ2-3; CDR3nt: TGTGCCAGCAGCCAAGAGGTCAGTCCCCCAGATACGCAGTATTTT; CDR3aa: CASSQEVSPPDTQYF
v_gene: TRBV10-2; len: 15; abundance: NA; d_gene: TRBD2; j_gene: TRBJ2-5; CDR3nt: TGCGCCAGCAGTGAGGCTAGCGGGTACCAAGAGACCCAGTACTTC; CDR3aa: CASSEASGYQETQYF
v_gene: TRBV7-9; len: 15; abundance: NA; d_gene: NA; j_gene: TRBJ2-3; CDR3nt: TGTGCCAGCAGCTTAGGGGCAGGTGGCACAGATACGCAGTATTTT; CDR3aa: CASSLGAGGTDTQYF
v_gene: TRBV5-1; len: 16; abundance: NA; d_gene: NA; j_gene: TRBJ2-2; CDR3nt: TGCGCCAGCAGCTTGGAGGTCATGGAGAACACCGGGGAGCTGTTTTTT; CDR3aa: CASSLEVMENTGELFF
v_gene: TRBV29-1; len: 17; abundance: few; d_gene: TRBD1; j_gene: TRBJ2-5; CDR3nt: TGCAGCGTTGAGGGGGGACAGGGTCGGACGTACCAAGAGACCCAGTACTTC; CDR3aa: CSVEGGQGRTYQETQYF
v_gene: TRBV6-1; len: 17; abundance: NA; d_gene: NA; j_gene: TRBJ1-3; CDR3nt: TGTGCCAGCAGTGAACGGTCCTCTCAGTACTCTGGAAACACCATATATTTT; CDR3aa: CASSERSSQYSGNTIYF
v_gene: TRBV9; len: 17; abundance: NA; d_gene: TRBD2; j_gene: TRBJ2-1; CDR3nt: TGTGCCAGCAGCTTAAGGACTAGCGGGGGGGCCTACAATGAGCAGTTCTTC; CDR3aa: CASSLRTSGGAYNEQFF
v_gene: TRBV9; len: 15; abundance: NA; d_gene: NA; j_gene: TRBJ1-1; CDR3nt: TGTGCCAGCAGCGTAGCCCGCAGGGCTGGCACTGAAGCTTTCTTT; CDR3aa: CASSVARRAGTEAFF
v_gene: TRBV2; len: 12; abundance: NA; d_gene: NA; j_gene: TRBJ2-7; CDR3nt: TGTGCCAGCAGTCGAGCGGCCTACGAGCAGTACTTC; CDR3aa: CASSRAAYEQYF
v_gene: TRBV3-1/TRBV3-2; len: 15; abundance: NA; d_gene: NA; j_gene: TRBJ1-4; CDR3nt: TGTGCCAGCAGCCAAGCATTAGGAACAGGTGAAAAACTGTTTTTT; CDR3aa: CASSQALGTGEKLFF
v_gene: TRBV5-6; len: 13; abundance: NA; d_gene: NA; j_gene: TRBJ2-7; CDR3nt: TGTGCCAGCAGCTTGGCCGGGCGGTACGAGCAGTACTTC; CDR3aa: CASSLAGRYEQYF
v_gene: TRBV4-1; len: 16; abundance: NA; d_gene: TRBD2; j_gene: TRBJ2-7; CDR3nt: TGCGCCAGCAGCCAAGAATCGGCTAGCGGGATCAACGAGCAGTACTTC; CDR3aa: CASSQESASGINEQYF
v_gene: TRBV7-9; len: 16; abundance: NA; d_gene: TRBD1; j_gene: TRBJ1-1; CDR3nt: TGTGCCAGCAGCTTAGGACAGGGCCTCCTGAACACTGAAGCTTTCTTT; CDR3aa: CASSLGQGLLNTEAFF
v_gene: TRBV21-1; len: 17; abundance: medium-sized; d_gene: NA; j_gene: TRBJ2-2; CDR3nt: TGTGCCAGCAGCAGTCTAGGGGGCGTTGGGAACACCGGGGAGCTGTTTTTT; CDR3aa: CASSSLGGVGNTGELFF
v_gene: TRBV14; len: 14; abundance: NA; d_gene: NA; j_gene: TRBJ1-1; CDR3nt: TGTGCCAGCAGCCACTTTAGCCAAGGCACTGAAGCTTTCTTT; CDR3aa: CASSHFSQGTEAFF
v_gene: TRBV24-1; len: 17; abundance: NA; d_gene: TRBD2; j_gene: TRBJ2-3; CDR3nt: TGTGCCACCAGTGACCCGGGACTAGCGGGAGGGCCGAATACGCAGTATTTT; CDR3aa: CATSDPGLAGGPNTQYF
v_gene: TRBV6-5; len: 13; abundance: NA; d_gene: TRBD2; j_gene: TRBJ2-7; CDR3nt: TGTGCCAGCAGGGGACTAGCGGGACCCGAGCAGTACTTC; CDR3aa: CASRGLAGPEQYF
v_gene: TRBV30; len: 12; abundance: NA; d_gene: NA; j_gene: TRBJ1-6; CDR3nt: TGTGCCTGGAGTAAAGGGGATTCACCCCTCCACTTT; CDR3aa: CAWSKGDSPLHF
v_gene: TRBV19; len: 14; abundance: NA; d_gene: NA; j_gene: TRBJ2-3; CDR3nt: TGTGCCAGTAGTAACCCGGACAGACCAGATACGCAGTATTTT; CDR3aa: CASSNPDRPDTQYF
v_gene: TRBV6-5; len: 15; abundance: NA; d_gene: NA; j_gene: TRBJ1-5; CDR3nt: TGTGCCAGCAGTTACTCGTGGGATAACAATCAGCCCCAGCATTTT; CDR3aa: CASSYSWDNNQPQHF
v_gene: TRBV7-5; len: 17; abundance: NA; d_gene: NA; j_gene: TRBJ2-3; CDR3nt: TGTGCCAGAAGCTTGAAGACAGGGGGAAAAGGCACAGATACGCAGTATTTT; CDR3aa: CARSLKTGGKGTDTQYF
v_gene: TRBV5-1; len: 15; abundance: NA; d_gene: TRBD1; j_gene: TRBJ1-1; CDR3nt: TGCGCCAGCAGCCAAAGGACAGGGTATTACACTGAAGCTTTCTTT; CDR3aa: CASSQRTGYYTEAFF
v_gene: TRBV3-1/TRBV3-2; len: 11; abundance: once; d_gene: NA; j_gene: TRBJ2-7; CDR3nt: TGTGCCAGCTCGGGTTCCTACGAGCAGTACTTC; CDR3aa: CASSGSYEQYF
v_gene: TRBV19; len: 14; abundance: NA; d_gene: NA; j_gene: TRBJ2-1; CDR3nt: TGTGCCAGTAGTCGAGGCGCACGCTACAATGAGCAGTTCTTC; CDR3aa: CASSRGARYNEQFF
v_gene: TRBV5-4; len: 13; abundance: NA; d_gene: NA; j_gene: TRBJ2-3; CDR3nt: TGTGCCAGCAGCCTCACTTATACAGATACGCAGTATTTT; CDR3aa: CASSLTYTDTQYF
v_gene: TRBV7-9; len: 18; abundance: NA; d_gene: TRBD1; j_gene: TRBJ2-7; CDR3nt: TGTGCCAGCAGCCCGAAGGGGACAGGGGACTTGACCGCCTACGAGCAGTACTTC; CDR3aa: CASSPKGTGDLTAYEQYF
v_gene: TRBV30; len: 14; abundance: NA; d_gene: NA; j_gene: TRBJ2-3; CDR3nt: TGTGCCTGGAGTGTAAGTGCCCGCGCAGATACGCAGTATTTT; CDR3aa: CAWSVSARADTQYF
v_gene: TRBV28; len: 11; abundance: few; d_gene: NA; j_gene: TRBJ2-5; CDR3nt: TGTGCCAGCAGTCTTTATGAGACCCAGTACTTC; CDR3aa: CASSLYETQYF
v_gene: TRBV4-2; len: 15; abundance: NA; d_gene: TRBD1; j_gene: TRBJ1-1; CDR3nt: TGTGCCAGCAGCCATCCGGGACAGGGGAACACTGAAGCTTTCTTT; CDR3aa: CASSHPGQGNTEAFF
v_gene: TRBV19; len: 12; abundance: NA; d_gene: TRBD1; j_gene: TRBJ2-1; CDR3nt: TGTGCCAGTAGCAAGACAGGGGTTGAGCAGTTCTTC; CDR3aa: CASSKTGVEQFF
v_gene: TRBV18; len: 12; abundance: NA; d_gene: NA; j_gene: TRBJ2-7; CDR3nt: TGTGCCAGCTCACCAAAGGGGAGTGAGCAGTACTTC; CDR3aa: CASSPKGSEQYF
v_gene: TRBV5-1; len: 14; abundance: once; d_gene: NA; j_gene: TRBJ2-7; CDR3nt: TGCGCCAGCAGCTTGGATGGCGGTTCTGACGAGCAGTACTTC; CDR3aa: CASSLDGGSDEQYF
v_gene: TRBV27; len: 13; abundance: NA; d_gene: TRBD1; j_gene: TRBJ2-7; CDR3nt: TGTGCCAGCAGTTGGGACAGCGCCTACGAGCAGTACTTC; CDR3aa: CASSWDSAYEQYF
v_gene: TRBV6-2/TRBV6-3; len: 15; abundance: few; d_gene: NA; j_gene: TRBJ1-5; CDR3nt: TGTGCCAGCAGTTACGGGCAGCATAGCAATCAGCCCCAGCATTTT; CDR3aa: CASSYGQHSNQPQHF
v_gene: TRBV24-1; len: 12; abundance: NA; d_gene: NA; j_gene: TRBJ1-5; CDR3nt: TGTGCCACCAGTCTAGGGTCTCAGCCCCAGCATTTT; CDR3aa: CATSLGSQPQHF
v_gene: TRBV27; len: 15; abundance: NA; d_gene: NA; j_gene: TRBJ2-7; CDR3nt: TGTGCCAGCAGTTTAATGGCAGGGAGGCCGCACGAGCAGTACTTC; CDR3aa: CASSLMAGRPHEQYF
v_gene: TRBV6-6; len: 12; abundance: NA; d_gene: NA; j_gene: TRBJ2-2; CDR3nt: TGTGCCAGCAGTTACGGGTCCGGGGAGCTGTTTTTT; CDR3aa: CASSYGSGELFF
v_gene: TRBV4-2; len: 15; abundance: NA; d_gene: NA; j_gene: TRBJ2-2; CDR3nt: TGTGCCAGCAGCCAAGATCGAAGGGGCGCCGGGGAGCTGTTTTTT; CDR3aa: CASSQDRRGAGELFF
v_gene: TRBV23-1; len: 16; abundance: NA; d_gene: NA; j_gene: TRBJ2-7; CDR3nt: TGCGCCAGCAGTCTCCCCCGGGACGGAGAATCCTACGAGCAGTACTTC; CDR3aa: CASSLPRDGESYEQYF
v_gene: TRBV28; len: 15; abundance: few; d_gene: NA; j_gene: TRBJ1-4; CDR3nt: TGTGCCAGCAGTTCGCAGACGACGCACAATGAAAAACTGTTTTTT; CDR3aa: CASSSQTTHNEKLFF
v_gene: TRBV7-2; len: 14; abundance: NA; d_gene: NA; j_gene: TRBJ2-7; CDR3nt: TGTGCCAGCAGCTCCAGGGAGGGGGTGCGCGAGCAGTACTTC; CDR3aa: CASSSREGVREQYF
v_gene: TRBV19; len: 15; abundance: NA; d_gene: TRBD2; j_gene: TRBJ2-7; CDR3nt: TGTGCCAGTAGTACCGGACTAGCGGGACTCTACGAGCAGTACTTC; CDR3aa: CASSTGLAGLYEQYF
v_gene: TRBV11-1; len: 14; abundance: NA; d_gene: NA; j_gene: TRBJ2-4; CDR3nt: TGTGCCAGCAACCCGGGCCCCGGGGCGGACATTCAGTACTTC; CDR3aa: CASNPGPGADIQYF
v_gene: TRBV15; len: 17; abundance: NA; d_gene: TRBD2; j_gene: TRBJ2-7; CDR3nt: TGTGCCACCAGCAGAGTAGTAGGAGCGGGAGGGTCCTACGAGCAGTACTTC; CDR3aa: CATSRVVGAGGSYEQYF
v_gene: TRBV28; len: 15; abundance: NA; d_gene: NA; j_gene: TRBJ2-7; CDR3nt: TGTGCCAGCGCGGGACAGATACCACCTGAGGACGAGCAGTACTTC; CDR3aa: CASAGQIPPEDEQYF